This T cell receptor beta chain was identified in a study of CD8+ T cells in alopecia areata. Study details: Oral tofacitinib (5 to 10 mg twice daily) was administered to treated patients. It was 6 to 18 months of tofacitinib, and then there were 6 months off drug. Study results and caveats: Baseline CD8+ expansion's link to response remains uncertain, as there was one nonresponder.

The treatment: oral pan-JAK inhibitor, 5-10 mg twice daily. PBMCs were stained for CD3, CD4 and CD8, and CD4+ and CD8+ T cells were sorted. Note on this clone: Antigen: not known.

Extraction and reverse transcription of RNA yielded cDNA as the sequencing template. Method: immunoSEQ multiplex PCR; TCRdb's copy keeps in-frame clones and lacks some. This table has some 180,000 clones, 51% appearing once. The source of this sequence is a human donor with alopecia areata. Sequenced here: CD8+ T cells sorted from blood, sampled at approximately week 51, from a patient treated with tofacitinib.

CDR3 sequence: CASSGTGTGGYTF. The CDR3 DNA follows: TGTGCCAGCAGTGGGACAGGGACAGGCGGCTACACCTTC. The V call is TRBV7-3, the J call TRBJ1-2; 9 positions agree with TRBD1. V was pared by 6 bases and J by 8 bases, with 7 bases of the junction left unmatched. The CDR3 runs 13 residues. Looked up from germline, CDR1 is SGHTA and CDR2 is FQGTGA.